Below, 24 T cell receptor beta chains from the same sample are listed, as sequenced in a study of cytomegalovirus exposure and HLA in healthy donors. 60 Vbeta and 13 Jbeta primers were used in PCR. Profiled with immunoSEQ multiplex PCR; TCRdb holds only in-frame clones, not every one. The table shows over 100,000 clones, with about 80% occurring only once. Sequencing was done on a sample of PBMCs. All receptors derive from a woman aged 18-35 years in good health and CMV-seropositive.

The V and J genes are TRBV5-6 and TRBJ2-7; D gene ambiguous. In germline, CDR1 is SGHDT, CDR2 YYEEEE. The CDR3 has 13 amino acids. V gave up 1 base and J gave up 3 bases, with 8 bases separating them. The CDR3 coding sequence is TGTGCCAGCAGCTTGCTCCCTAACTACGAGCAGTACTTC. This sequence encodes CASSLLPNYEQYF.

In this sample, this clone turned up a few times. J is TRBJ2-3 and V is TRBV14; TRBD2 aligns across 8 bases. The CDR3 extends over 14 amino acids. CDR1 is SGHDN and CDR2 is FVKESK in the germline V gene. The V and J ends lost 4 bases and 5 bases, in that order; junction bases with no gene match: 5. CDR3 DNA: TGTGCCAGCAGCCCGGTGCTAGCGGGAGATACGCAGTATTTT. Its translation: CASSPVLAGDTQYF.

J is TRBJ2-4 and V is TRBV19, with D uncertain. With 5 bases removed from V and 0 bases from J, the gap between germline ends came to 14 bases. The germline CDR1 and CDR2 sequences are LNHDA and SQIVND (reference sequence). CDR3 length equals 16 residues. The CDR3 spells CASSSPTPLAKNIQYF. The CDR3 DNA reads TGTGCCAGTAGTTCCCCGACACCTCTAGCCAAAAACATTCAGTACTTC.

The J gene is TRBJ1-1, the V gene TRBV9; D not resolved. The CDR3 has 14 residues. Germline-derived CDR1 and CDR2 are SGDLS and YYNGEE. Trimming removed 4 bases at V and 6 bases at J, with 16 bases between. CDR3 DNA: TGTGCCAGCAGCTCCGCAGCGGGTTCGGCTGAAGCTTTCTTT. Its protein product is CASSSAAGSAEAFF. The full variable domain, rest sourced from reference TRBV9 and TRBJ1-1, is DSGVTQTPKHLITATGQRVTLRCSPRSGDLSVYWYQQSLDQGLQFLIQYYNGEERAKGNILERFSAQQFPDLHSELNLSSLELGDSALYFCASSSAAGSAEAFFGQGTRLTVV.

The rearrangement joins TRBV10-2 to TRBJ1-4; 7 bases agree with TRBD1. The length of the CDR3 is 15 residues. Germline V gives CDR1 WSHSY, CDR2 SAAADI. The V gene end was trimmed by 6 bases and the J gene end by 0 bases; junction bases not matched to a gene: 4. CDR3 coding DNA: TGCGCCAGCAGCGGGGACAGCGCAACTAATGAAAAACTGTTTTTT. Amino acid sequence: CASSGDSATNEKLFF.

V gene TRBV6-1 combines with J gene TRBJ1-2, with 12 positions matching TRBD1. This CDR3 has 15 residues. Germline values: CDR1 MNHNS, CDR2 SASEGT. The trim removed 3 bases at V and 5 bases at J, leaving 4 bases unmatched. In nucleotides, the CDR3 is TGTGCCAGCAGTGACGGGACAGGGGGCGCTTATGGCTACACCTTC. Encoded protein: CASSDGTGGAYGYTF.

The chain couples TRBV2 to TRBJ2-1; TRBD2 matches at 7 bases. The length of the CDR3 is 15 residues. The ends lost 4 bases at V and 3 bases at J; junction bases unmatched: 6. Germline V gives CDR1 SNHLY, CDR2 FYNNEI. The CDR3 loop reads CASSAPSGLYNEQFF. Written as DNA, the CDR3 is TGTGCCAGCAGTGCCCCTAGCGGACTCTACAATGAGCAGTTCTTC.

This clone was observed once. V usage is TRBV6-6 and J usage is TRBJ2-3, with D perhaps TRBD2 (6 bases). V dropped 8 bases and J dropped 2 bases, with 11 bases sitting between them. Per germline, CDR1 MNHNY and CDR2 SVGAGI (reference sequence). CDR3 length equals 13 residues. The CDR3 loop reads CASWRETTDTQYF. The DNA of the CDR3 is TGTGCCAGCTGGCGGGAAACCACAGATACGCAGTATTTT.

This clone was recorded once. V is TRBV19 and J is TRBJ1-2, with TRBD1 matching over 7 bases. Trimming took 4 bases from V and 5 from J; bases not matched to a gene: 4. CDR1 and CDR2 from the germline V gene are LNHDA and SQIVND (reference sequence). CDR3 size: 13 residues. CDR3 sequence: CASSRGTEYGYTF. The CDR3 bases are TGTGCCAGTAGTAGAGGGACAGAGTATGGCTACACCTTC.

CDR3 region: CASSYSGGFGDEQYF. The CDR3 nucleotides read TGTGCCAGCAGTTACTCTGGGGGGTTCGGCGACGAGCAGTACTTC. The chain recombines TRBV6-5 with TRBJ2-7, with D tentatively TRBD2 (6 bases). The V and J ends lost 0 bases and 5 bases respectively, with 14 bases between them. There are 15 residues in the CDR3. CDR1 is MNHEY and CDR2 is SVGAGI in the germline V gene.

The DNA of the CDR3 is TGTGCCAGTAGTATCTTCGGACTAGTTGGCTCTGGGGCCAACGTCCTGACTTTC. This codes for CASSIFGLVGSGANVLTF. The chain has TRBV19 and TRBJ2-6, with 7 nucleotides matching TRBD2. Germline V gene sequence: CDR1 LNHDA, CDR2 SQIVND (reference sequence). CDR3 length: 18 amino acids. V shed 3 bases, J shed 0 bases, and the junction held 8 bases outside the gene matches. The full variable domain, in which reference TRBV19 and TRBJ2-6 provide the parts outside the CDR3, is DGGITQSPKYLFRKEGQNVTLSCEQNLNHDAMYWYRQDPGQGLRLIYYSQIVNDFQKGDIAEGYSVSREKKESFPLTVTSAQKNPTAFYLCASSIFGLVGSGANVLTFGAGSRLTVL.

V gene TRBV5-1 combines with J gene TRBJ2-1; no definite D call. V was shortened by 3 bases and J by 3 bases, with 7 bases between the two germline ends. Per germline, CDR1 SGHRS and CDR2 YFSETQ. This CDR3 contains 13 residues. CDR3 sequence (DNA): TGCGCCAGCAGCTCGCGTTTCTACAATGAGCAGTTCTTC. Amino acid sequence: CASSSRFYNEQFF.

In this sample, this clone turned up a few times. This chain uses TRBV7-6 with TRBJ2-2; weak D call: TRBD2 (5 bases). This CDR3 is built from 14 residues. CDR1 and CDR2 from the germline V gene are SGHVS and FNYEAQ. V was clipped by 1 base and J by 4 bases, with 7 bases between them. The CDR3 DNA sequence: TGTGCCAGCAGCTTAGTTGAGGGCACCGGGGAGCTGTTTTTT. The encoded protein is CASSLVEGTGELFF.

This sequence joins TRBV6-1 and TRBJ2-4, with D perhaps TRBD1 (6 bases). Trimming removed 4 bases from V and 0 bases from J, with 10 bases in between. Germline loops: CDR1 MNHNS, CDR2 SASEGT. This CDR3 has 15 residues. For the CDR3, the DNA is TGTGCCAGCAGTGGAACAGGGCTAGCCAAAAACATTCAGTACTTC. Encoded protein: CASSGTGLAKNIQYF.

The chain couples TRBV6-5 to TRBJ1-2, with 9 bases aligning to TRBD1. The V and J ends lost 6 bases and 7 bases, in that order; junction bases with no gene match: 9. Looked up from germline, CDR1 is MNHEY and CDR2 is SVGAGI. The CDR3 covers 14 residues. The CDR3 DNA reads as TGTGCCAGCAGCCGGGGACAGGGAAGATCTGGCTACACCTTC. This sequence encodes CASSRGQGRSGYTF.

This clone was picked up a small number of times. The gene calls are TRBV5-4 and TRBJ1-4; D not resolved. V was pared by 0 bases and J by 6 bases, with 6 bases between. The CDR3 loop spans 13 amino acids. The germline V gene encodes CDR1 SGHNT and CDR2 YYREEE (reference sequence). CDR3 in amino acids: CASSLDSYEKLFF. DNA of the CDR3: TGTGCCAGCAGCTTGGATTCATATGAAAAACTGTTTTTT.

The V call is TRBV5-1, the J call TRBJ2-5, with no clear D. CDR3 length equals 12 residues. Trimming cost V 4 bases and J 5 bases, with 9 bases left between them. Germline CDR1 is SGHRS and CDR2 is YFSETQ. The CDR3 bases are TGCGCCAGCAGCCGGGTCTTGGAGACCCAGTACTTC. Its protein is CASSRVLETQYF.

The chain employs TRBV6-5 and TRBJ2-1, with a tentative D call TRBD2 (5 bases). The CDR3 sequence is 15 residues long. In germline, CDR1 is MNHEY, CDR2 SVGAGI. Trimming pared 4 bases from V and 5 bases from J, leaving 15 bases between. The CDR3: CASSSTPLRDNEQFF. In DNA form, the CDR3 reads TGTGCCAGCAGTTCAACCCCTCTGAGGGACAATGAGCAGTTCTTC.

This clone showed up just a few times. The rearrangement joins TRBV20-1 to TRBJ1-1; possible D gene TRBD1, 6 bases. Trimming took 4 bases from V and 6 from J, leaving 9 bases between them. The length of the CDR3 is 11 residues. Germline V gene sequence: CDR1 DFQATT, CDR2 SNEGSKA (reference sequence). The chain's CDR3 is CSATGGPEAFF. CDR3 nucleotides: TGCAGTGCTACTGGGGGCCCTGAAGCTTTCTTT.

The V call is TRBV4-2, the J call TRBJ1-5, with 7 bases aligning to TRBD1. CDR3 length equals 17 residues. The germline V gene encodes CDR1 LGHNA and CDR2 YNFKEQ. Trimming removed 1 base from V and 5 bases from J; junction bases left unmatched: 11. The DNA of the CDR3 is TGTGCCAGCAGCCAAGGGAGGCGACAGGGTGGGGATCAGCCCCAGCATTTT. Its translation is CASSQGRRQGGDQPQHF.

The chain carries TRBV28 and TRBJ2-7; D possibly corresponds to TRBD2 (6 bases). The V end lost 2 bases, the J end lost 0 bases, and 8 bases lay between the germline ends. The CDR3 loop spans 14 amino acids. Germline V gene sequence: CDR1 MDHEN, CDR2 SYDVKM. CDR3 sequence (DNA): TGTGCCAGCAGTTTAGCGGGGAGCTCCTACGAGCAGTACTTC. The encoded protein is CASSLAGSSYEQYF.

A few counts support this clone. The rearrangement uses TRBV5-5 and TRBJ2-4; D might be TRBD1 (6 bases). V lost 4 bases and J lost 2, with 16 bases in between. The CDR3 has 16 residues. Germline-derived CDR1 and CDR2 are SGHKS and YYEKEE (reference sequence). CDR3 nucleotide sequence: TGTGCCAGCAGCACCTGGCCCGGGACAACCAAAAACATTCAGTACTTC. This encodes CASSTWPGTTKNIQYF.

About this clone: The junction shows a germline mismatch at one end, possibly a read error. The chain is built from TRBV7-9 and TRBJ1-1, with a weak D call TRBD1 (5 bases). Germline CDR1 is SEHNR and CDR2 is FQNEAQ (reference sequence). The CDR3 loop spans 12 amino acids. DNA of the CDR3: TGTTCCAGCAGCTATAACAGGATTGAAGCTTTCTTT. Protein: CSSSYNRIEAFF.

This clone was detected only once. V gene TRBV7-6 combines with J gene TRBJ2-7, with a tentative D call TRBD1 (6 bases). The CDR3 loop spans 15 amino acids. Germline V CDR1 and CDR2: SGHVS, FNYEAQ. Between the trimmed V and J ends, which lost 5 bases and 2 bases, there was a span of 16 bases. The CDR3 DNA reads as TGTGCCAGCAGCCTTGATGGGGGCCAGACCTACGAGCAGTACTTC. Translating gives CASSLDGGQTYEQYF.